This T cell receptor beta chain came from a study of cytomegalovirus exposure and HLA in healthy donors (dated by TCRdb to the late 2010s). With regard to the full study: An earlier analysis of approximately 640 of the donors reported about 250 Gb of sequence data and 120 million or so unique TCR beta sequences from about 200 million T cells. An early release covering 500 to 750 HLA-typed donors comprised approximately 300 gigabases of sequencing data and around 80 million unique TCR sequences. Of the 350 to 400 genotyped donors, 81% fell in the genetic ancestry cluster associated with self-reported Caucasian donors. The study aimed to test whether signatures of past pathogen exposure could be identified by cataloging public T cell receptors. The study profiled the T cell repertoires of 500 to 800 subjects by immunosequencing and related them to cytomegalovirus serostatus. A separate validation cohort of roughly 110 different subjects was used in addition to the roughly 700-subject first cohort. To predict cytomegalovirus infection status, the study combined high-throughput TCR immunosequencing, statistical association of individual TCRs with disease status, and machine learning. A later analysis re-examined previously published TCR beta repertoires from more than 550 donors and added high-resolution HLA genotyping to investigate patterns of TCR occurrence. Rather than using new phenotypic data, the later analysis identified candidate immune exposures from TCR beta sequences and from how often those sequences occurred across donors. An earlier analysis of around 580 of the donors used high-throughput TCR beta sequencing to judge whether each TCR beta V gene segment behaved as functional or pseudogenic. Donor age, sex, ethnicity and CMV serostatus were compiled together with the repertoire data. Genome-wide SNP genotypes for about 65% of the roughly 670 donors were used in a later genetic analysis, which treated that subset as a discovery cohort. Every discovery cohort repertoire had been produced on one sequencing platform. HLA typing covered class I and class II loci at four-digit resolution. The number of donors typed differed by locus, with about 629-630 for A, B, C, DRB1 and DQB1, over 500 for DQA1, about 610 for DPA1, and under 490 for DPB1. Several DR-DQ haplotypes were handled as single units for association and clustering because linkage in the cohort was strong. Among roughly 400 genotyped donors of the cohort, an average of roughly 230,000 unique TCR beta nucleotide sequences was sequenced per donor, of which approximately 18% were non-productive.

In total, over 600 healthy bone marrow donors made up the cohort. All cohort members were sampled while nominally healthy, although unrecorded immune exposures were likely present. The donor was CMV seropositive and belonged to the group of about 290 seropositive cohort members. A peripheral blood sample was provided by each donor, and peripheral blood mononuclear cells were used for TCR beta sequencing. The Qiagen DNeasy Blood Extraction Kit was used to extract genomic DNA from the blood cell samples. This clone has just one count. Its antigen is not yet known. Base qualities are not recorded, but no much larger clone differs from it by a single base. The library was generated by the immunoSEQ multiplex PCR assay. The multiplex PCR relied on a mix of 60 forward primers for TCR Vbeta segments and 13 reverse primers for TCR Jbeta segments. The CDR3 region of rearranged TCR beta genes was amplified from genomic DNA with a multiplex PCR assay. On the Illumina HiSeq System, the amplified TCR beta libraries were sequenced as 87-base-pair reads. As for how the authors treated the data: In a later analysis, approximately 74 million unique TCR beta chains were counted across the approximately 640 repertoires, and about 9.9 million of these chains were shared by at least two donors. A nearest-neighbor algorithm error-corrected the raw reads and collapsed the reads into unique sequences, merging closely related sequences to remove PCR and sequencing errors. CDR3 sequences were aligned to IMGT reference sequences to assign V, D and J gene segments. For a sequence to be retained, a match of at least six nucleotides to both a V gene segment and a J gene segment was required. Rearrangements were called productive when the CDR3 lacked stop codons and stayed in frame with V and J; all others were non-productive. CDR3 was defined according to IMGT convention as the region running from the second conserved V-encoded cysteine to the conserved J-encoded phenylalanine. The earlier analysis of 500 to 650 of the donors excluded any sequence lacking an unambiguous match to a single V gene segment. In an earlier analysis of some 590 of the donors, V segments were called functional above 56.7% productive rearrangements and were called segregating when the between-donor standard deviation exceeded 5%. A statistical classification framework was developed to diagnose cytomegalovirus status using the catalog of TCR beta chain sequences. V and J gene assignment, in a later analysis, came from comparing TCR nucleotide sequences with IMGT/GENE-DB human TR gene sequences. Using the TCRdist pipeline, a later analysis assigned CDR3 sequences along with most-parsimonious VDJ recombination scenarios. A later analysis defined each TCR beta chain by its CDR3 amino acid sequence plus V-gene family, and excluded reads lacking a unique V-gene family. In a later analysis, approximately 590 highly shared, low-generation-probability nucleotide sequences were removed to address suspected cross-contamination and a sequencing artifact. A later analysis calculated a clonal expansion index for each public chain from normalized within-repertoire ranks of inferred template counts. In a later analysis, generation probabilities were computed with a VDJ recombination model fitted to out-of-frame rearrangements, and the resulting probabilities were checked against IGoR. A later analysis scored TCR-TCR, TCR-HLA and TCR-CMV co-occurrence with hypergeometric tests, applying a repertoire-size bias correction to TCR pairs. In a later analysis, false discovery rates were estimated by permuting HLA or CMV assignments 20 times. A later analysis grouped co-occurring TCRs with DBSCAN, adding TCRdist sequence similarity when clustering within HLA-allele-positive subsets. Co-occurrence clustering excluded repertoires with fewer than 30,000 or more than 120,000 public chains, plus five with anomalous nucleotide sharing. In TCRdb, the immuneACCESS table is reduced to in-frame sequences with V and J assigned. These tables do not hold every clone; where another copy was compared, an unresolved V gene accounts for under half, and the others remain unexplained. Clone size and V and J calls were adopted from that table, with D and trimming inferred from the DNA. The sample data list roughly 120,000 clones, and about 70% of these were observed just once. The ten largest clones capture around 13% of the sample.

Including the terminal cysteine and phenylalanine, the CDR3 comprises 13 residues. The retained sequence is limited to the CDR3, 39 bases, with the frame set at the first base. V gives up 4 bases and J gives up 2 bases, and the segment between their germline ends measures 8 bases. From the germline V gene (reference sequence), CDR1 is MNHEY and CDR2 is SMNVEV. General conclusions and limits of the study: The sequencing pipeline was judged likely to have produced a cluster of highly shared sequence variants as a technical artifact. A total of around 150 TCR beta chains were listed by the study as associated with cytomegalovirus. In both the original and validation cohorts, the classifier was reported to diagnose cytomegalovirus status with high specificity and sensitivity. In an earlier analysis of 587 of the donors, most TCR beta V segments appeared in productive rearrangements about 90% or about 30% of the time, broadly matching IMGT annotations. HLA typing was unavailable for some donors at each locus, so association tests used only the typed subset. According to a later analysis, parvovirus B19, influenza, CMV and Epstein-Barr virus appeared linked to several top co-occurrence clusters. Linkage disequilibrium might explain the correlated functional status among segregating V segments, but an unknown experimental factor could not be excluded. Compared with equally common non-associated chains, HLA-associated TCR beta chains in a later analysis were more clonally expanded and had lower generation probabilities. In a later analysis, about 17,000 TCR beta sequences were associated with specific HLA alleles at a false discovery rate of 0.05. CMV serostatus was the only immune exposure information available for the cohort. According to a later genetic analysis, donors in an Asian-associated ancestry cluster had fewer N-insertions in productive TCRs than the approximately 650-donor mean. A further reported finding was that TCR beta sequences accurately predicted the HLA-A and HLA-B alleles for most subjects in the first cohort. Most TCR sequences were seen in very few donors, while some public TCRs were found in many individuals. Some IMGT-functional V segments, including TRBV6-2 and TRBV6-3, could not be distinguished by the 87-base-pair reads and were therefore excluded. Because counts were too low, some 16 rarely observed V segments, including chromosome 9 orphons, were excluded from the earlier analysis of roughly 580 of the donors. Assigning TCR associations to individual alleles was difficult when HLA alleles, especially DR and DQ, strongly co-occurred. In this cohort, only TCR beta chains were sequenced, and detectable features were limited by the absence of alpha or paired-chain data. In vitro tests confirmed that three of the cytomegalovirus-associated TCR beta chains recognize cytomegalovirus antigens. Most CMV-associated TCR beta chains appeared to be HLA-restricted in a later analysis, and the HLA associations seemed to be driven largely by CMV exposure. A later genetic analysis associated a missense DCLRE1C variant with V-gene and J-gene trimming of TCR beta chains, and an independent cohort replicated the association. Presence/absence analyses assumed roughly uniform sequencing depth across donors, an assumption that may not hold. A later analysis found that TCR association rates varied across HLA loci, with DRB1 alleles showing the most associated TCRs and HLA-C alleles the fewest. According to the authors, the approach could potentially be generalized to other disease states and immunological phenotypes.

The clonotype comes from a woman aged 55-69 years in good health and CMV-seropositive. The sequencing input was PBMCs. This sequence uses TRBV27 and TRBJ1-2; no D gene can be assigned with confidence. The CDR3 reads as follows: CASSWTGNYGYTF. The nucleotide sequence reads as follows: TGTGCCAGCAGTTGGACGGGGAACTATGGCTACACCTTC.